This T cell receptor (beta chain) was observed in a study of CD8 T cells in ankylosing spondylitis. By quantitative 5'-RACE with molecular barcodes, the TCR beta libraries were made. TCRdb passed the 5' RACE reads through MiXCR, listing each CDR3 protein once. Found here are about 33,000 distinct CDR3 sequences, approximately 15% of them singletons; the top ten hold 36%. As for this clonotype: The target antigen is unknown.

Findings and limits, study-wide: In the blood and synovial fluid of reactive arthritis, some motif variants had been previously reported. As reported, disease-linked clones showed significant enrichment in matched ankylosing spondylitis synovial fluid. Characteristic of ankylosing spondylitis blood, it appeared, was a TCR beta motif comprising 7 to 9 highly homologous variants.

Germline CDR1 reads SGDLS; CDR2 reads YYNGEE. Germline trimming cut 3 bases from V and 3 bases from J; bases unmatched to any gene: 10. This CDR3 has 16 amino acids. The sequence derives from a male donor with ankylosing spondylitis or in good health (not recorded which). Sequenced sample: blood. The V call is TRBV9, the J call TRBJ2-3; the match to TRBD1 covers 7 bases. In DNA, the CDR3 is TGTGCCAGCAGCGAAGGGGACAGCCCAATTACAGATACGCAGTATTTT. It specifies CASSEGDSPITDTQYF.